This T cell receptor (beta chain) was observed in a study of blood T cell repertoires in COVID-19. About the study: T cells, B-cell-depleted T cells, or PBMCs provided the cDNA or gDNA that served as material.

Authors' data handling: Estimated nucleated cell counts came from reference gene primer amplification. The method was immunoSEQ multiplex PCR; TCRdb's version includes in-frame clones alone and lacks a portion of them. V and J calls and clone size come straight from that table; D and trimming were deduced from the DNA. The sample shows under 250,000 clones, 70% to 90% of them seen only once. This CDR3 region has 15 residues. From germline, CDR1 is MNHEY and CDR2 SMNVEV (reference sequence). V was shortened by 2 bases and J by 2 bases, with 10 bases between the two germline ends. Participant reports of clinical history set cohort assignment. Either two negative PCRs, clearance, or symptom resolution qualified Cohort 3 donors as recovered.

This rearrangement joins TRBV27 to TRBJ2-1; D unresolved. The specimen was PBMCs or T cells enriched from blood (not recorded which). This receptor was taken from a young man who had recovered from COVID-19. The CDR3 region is CASSLPHNPYNEQFF. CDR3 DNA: TGTGCCAGCAGTTTACCACATAACCCCTACAATGAGCAGTTCTTC.